These 20 T cell receptor beta chains were sequenced from one sample in a study of OX40 agonist ivuxolimab in advanced cancers. The library came from the immunoSEQ multiplex PCR assay. Not all clones reach the TCRdb copy of this immuneACCESS table, which keeps in-frame sequences only. Checked studies attribute under half of the gap to unresolved V genes and leave the rest unexplained. The sample table shows 65,000 to 75,000 clones, and approximately 85% are seen once. The ten largest clones add up to 2% to 2.5% of the sample. The starting material was CD4+ or CD8+ T cells sorted from blood, obtained in a trial of the OX40 agonist ivuxolimab. These receptors were collected from an adult with an advanced solid tumor such as melanoma, head and neck, liver or kidney cancer.

DNA for the CDR3: TGTGCCAGCTTAGGGGTAAATGAGCAGTTCTTC. Amino acid sequence: CASLGVNEQFF. V and J are TRBV27 and TRBJ2-1; perhaps TRBD1 as D (5 bases). V was shortened by 8 bases and J by 7 bases, with 9 bases between the two germline ends. The V gene's germline CDR1 is MNHEY and CDR2 SMNVEV (reference sequence). The CDR3 runs 11 residues.

This rearrangement joins TRBV10-3 to TRBJ2-3; D is possibly TRBD2 (5 bases). Germline CDR1 reads ENHRY; CDR2 reads SYGVKD. V gave up 2 bases and J gave up 6 bases, with 6 bases separating them. This CDR3 has 12 amino acids. The CDR3 here is CAISERTDTQYF. CDR3 in DNA: TGTGCCATCAGTGAGAGGACTGATACGCAGTATTTT.

The CDR3 protein is CASSELAAHNEQFF. The CDR3 DNA sequence: TGTGCCAGCAGTGAACTAGCGGCCCACAATGAGCAGTTCTTC. The V call is TRBV2, the J call TRBJ2-1; TRBD2 agrees at 7 bases. This CDR3 is built from 14 residues. Germline assignment: CDR1 SNHLY and CDR2 FYNNEI. V was pared by 2 bases and J by 5 bases, with 3 bases of the junction left unmatched. Full variable domain (remainder filled in from reference TRBV2 and TRBJ2-1): EPEVTQTPSHQVTQMGQEVILRCVPISNHLYFYWYRQILGQKVEFLVSFYNNEISEKSEIFDDQFSVERPDGSNFTLKIRSTKLEDSAMYFCASSELAAHNEQFFGPGTRLTVL.

The J gene is TRBJ2-4, the V gene TRBV27, with a weak D call TRBD1 (5 bases). The CDR3 contains 14 residues. The germline V gene encodes CDR1 MNHEY and CDR2 SMNVEV (reference sequence). V was clipped by 4 bases and J by 7 bases, with 14 bases between them. The CDR3 protein is CASSSGRGGNIQYF. The CDR3, as DNA: TGTGCCAGCAGTTCTGGTAGGGGTGGGAACATTCAGTACTTC.

The gene calls are TRBV6-5 and TRBJ1-1; 8 bases line up with TRBD1. V was pared by 2 bases and J by 4 bases, with 6 bases of the junction left unmatched. The V gene's germline CDR1 is MNHEY and CDR2 SVGAGI. The length of the CDR3 is 15 residues. The CDR3 loop is CASSYPPGQGTEAFF. CDR3 nucleotide sequence: TGTGCCAGCAGTTACCCCCCTGGACAGGGCACTGAAGCTTTCTTT.

This clone was seen only once. Sequence at one end of the junction differs from germline and may be a read error. The chain links TRBV7-9 to TRBJ2-5, with TRBD1 matching 7 bases. This CDR3 is built from 14 residues. The germline V gene has CDR1 SEHNR and CDR2 FQNEAQ (reference sequence). For the CDR3, the DNA is TGTGCCAGCAGCTTGGGACAGAGGAAAGACACCCAGTACTTC. Translation gives CASSLGQRKDTQYF.

Concerning this clone: Distinct nucleotide sequences in the sample also encode this CDR3. The V call is TRBV28, the J call TRBJ1-2; D is perhaps TRBD1 (6 bases). This CDR3 is built from 14 residues. V was shortened by 3 bases and J by 5 bases, with 13 bases between the two germline ends. Germline assignment: CDR1 MDHEN and CDR2 SYDVKM. CDR3 sequence: CASSLGRGGYGYTF. CDR3 in DNA: TGTGCCAGCAGTTTGGGCAGGGGAGGGTATGGCTACACCTTC.

This sequence joins TRBV6-1 and TRBJ1-2; D not resolved. Trimming took 7 bases from V and 6 from J, leaving 15 bases between them. Germline V gives CDR1 MNHNS, CDR2 SASEGT. The CDR3 has 13 amino acids. The CDR3 DNA reads as TGTGCCAGCAATCCGGCCCTGGGGAATGGCTACACCTTC. Amino acid sequence: CASNPALGNGYTF.

V usage is TRBV25-1 and J usage is TRBJ2-1; maybe TRBD1 (5 bases). CDR1 and CDR2 (germline): MGHDK, SYGVNS. V lost 0 bases to trimming and J lost 9 bases, with 9 bases between them. This CDR3 region has 13 residues. Written as DNA, the CDR3 is TGTGCCAGCAGTGAATATCGACAGACTGAGCAGTTCTTC. Protein product: CASSEYRQTEQFF.

The gene calls are TRBV19 and TRBJ2-1; D is perhaps TRBD1 (5 bases). V was shortened by 2 bases and J by 8 bases, with 19 bases between the two germline ends. Germline values: CDR1 LNHDA, CDR2 SQIVND (reference sequence). This CDR3 comprises 16 residues. In nucleotides, the CDR3 is TGTGCCAGTAGTATATCGGTCCAGGGTATAGGGGATGAGCAGTTCTTC. As protein: CASSISVQGIGDEQFF. The variable domain in full, completed from reference TRBV19 and TRBJ2-1, reads DGGITQSPKYLFRKEGQNVTLSCEQNLNHDAMYWYRQDPGQGLRLIYYSQIVNDFQKGDIAEGYSVSREKKESFPLTVTSAQKNPTAFYLCASSISVQGIGDEQFFGPGTRLTVL.

This chain links TRBV7-9 with TRBJ2-3; TRBD2 agrees at 7 bases. This CDR3 is built from 14 residues. Germline CDR1 is SEHNR and CDR2 is FQNEAQ (reference sequence). V lost 4 bases and J lost 6; bases outside the gene matches: 7. CDR3 region: CASSWGGPGDTQYF. The CDR3 DNA reads as TGTGCCAGCAGCTGGGGAGGGCCAGGGGATACGCAGTATTTT.

The chain combines TRBV19 with TRBJ2-7, with no clear D. Trimming removed 0 bases at V and 0 bases at J, with 6 bases between. Germline V gene lookup returns CDR1 LNHDA and CDR2 SQIVND (reference sequence). This CDR3 is 14 amino acids long. The chain's CDR3 is CASSIDPTSYEQYF. CDR3 DNA: TGTGCCAGTAGTATAGACCCGACCTCCTACGAGCAGTACTTC.

V usage is TRBV9 and J usage is TRBJ2-7; weak D call: TRBD1 (6 bases). There are 14 residues in the CDR3. V was pared by 0 bases and J by 5 bases, with 12 bases between. Germline V CDR1 and CDR2: SGDLS, YYNGEE. CDR3 nucleotides: TGTGCCAGCAGCGTAGACGGCAGGGGCCACGAGCAGTACTTC. This codes for CASSVDGRGHEQYF.

The chain couples TRBV2 to TRBJ1-4, with 10 bases fitting TRBD1. The CDR3 is made up of 14 amino acids. V lost 7 bases to trimming and J lost 6 bases; unmatched junction nucleotides: 5. Germline-derived CDR1 and CDR2 are SNHLY and FYNNEI. The CDR3 coding sequence is TGTGCCAGCAAATTAGACAGGGGGCATGAAAAACTGTTTTTT. It codes for CASKLDRGHEKLFF.

The gene calls are TRBV27 and TRBJ2-7, with D possibly being TRBD1 (8 bases). The CDR3 extends over 13 amino acids. The germline V gene has CDR1 MNHEY and CDR2 SMNVEV (reference sequence). Trimming removed 5 bases at V and 5 bases at J, with 13 bases between. CDR3 sequence (DNA): TGTGCCAGCAGTCGACAGGGGAGGGACGAGCAGTACTTC. Protein sequence: CASSRQGRDEQYF.

J is TRBJ1-2 and V is TRBV6-1, with D uncertain. The CDR3 loop spans 12 amino acids. Germline assignment: CDR1 MNHNS and CDR2 SASEGT. The V end lost 10 bases, the J end lost 3 bases, and 12 bases lay between the germline ends. The CDR3 is CANRIGDYGYTF. CDR3 coding DNA: TGTGCCAACCGAATTGGGGACTATGGCTACACCTTC.

For the CDR3, the DNA is TGTGCCAGTAGTCCCGGACAGGGCCTATATGGCTACACCTTC. It specifies CASSPGQGLYGYTF. J is TRBJ1-2 and V is TRBV19, with 8 positions matching TRBD1. Germline V gives CDR1 LNHDA, CDR2 SQIVND (reference sequence). With V trimmed by 5 bases and J by 5 bases, 7 bases remained unmatched. The CDR3 spans 14 residues.

The genes are TRBV5-1 and TRBJ2-4; possibly TRBD2 for D (5 bases). Trimming cost V 0 bases and J 8 bases, with 9 bases left between them. Germline CDR1 and CDR2: SGHRS and YFSETQ. CDR3 length equals 13 residues. The CDR3 sequence: CASSLGESDIQYF. The CDR3 nucleotides are TGCGCCAGCAGCTTGGGGGAGTCCGACATTCAGTACTTC.

The V call is TRBV7-2, the J call TRBJ2-3; D is uncertain. V lost 5 bases and J 4 bases, leaving 7 bases between the germline ends. The CDR3 covers 12 residues. Per the germline V gene, CDR1 is SGHTA and CDR2 is FQGNSA. CDR3 coding DNA: TGTGCCAGCAGCCGTGTCTCAGATACGCAGTATTTT. This encodes CASSRVSDTQYF.

This chain joins TRBV5-4 and TRBJ2-5; the match to TRBD1 covers 8 bases. The CDR3 is 15 residues long. With 0 bases clipped from V and 5 bases from J, the junction kept 6 bases outside the gene matches. Germline V gene lookup returns CDR1 SGHNT and CDR2 YYREEE (reference sequence). The CDR3 loop reads CASSLGWTGLETQYF. CDR3 bases: TGTGCCAGCAGCTTGGGGTGGACAGGGTTGGAGACCCAGTACTTC.